This T cell receptor (beta chain) was identified in a study of OX40 agonist ivuxolimab in advanced cancers. Study summary: One patient with hepatocellular carcinoma and two with cutaneous melanoma, three in all, had partial responses. Study-wide findings and caveats: On average, CD8+ T cells had more expanded clones than CD4+. With doses of 0.1 to 3.0 mg/kg, CD4+ and CD8+ blood T cells had undergone clonal expansion by week 6.

This CDR3 is 13 amino acids long. Germline lookup yields CDR1 MNHEY and CDR2 SVGAGI. Generated by immunoSEQ multiplex PCR, the TCRdb table keeps only in-frame clones and is missing some. The repertoire holds tens of thousands of clones, about 89% seen once, with approximately 0.99% in the top ten. Of note for this clone: Its matching antigen is unknown.

The sequence was obtained from an adult with an advanced solid tumor such as melanoma, head and neck, liver or kidney cancer. The input for sequencing was CD4+ or CD8+ T cells sorted from blood, taken in a trial of the OX40 agonist ivuxolimab. This sequence joins TRBV6-5 and TRBJ2-5, with D perhaps TRBD1 (5 bases). The end of the DNA fits TRBJ2-7 better, so the J call may be wrong. The CDR3 bases are TGTGCCAGCCGCCTGGACACCACCTACGAGCAGTACTTC. Translation gives CASRLDTTYEQYF.